What follows are 3 T cell receptor beta chains derived from one specimen sequenced in a study of T cells in Graves' hyperthyroidism and ophthalmopathy. Regions amplified from RNA transcripts were the TCR beta CDR3 regions. The HTBI primer set was used in a first-round RT-PCR of the TCR CDR3. MiXCR, run by TCRdb on the multiplex PCR reads, gives a single entry per CDR3 protein. This table has 300,000 to 400,000 distinct CDR3 sequences, 15% to 20% appearing once. The sequencing sample was made of blood. Receptors were obtained from a woman aged 45-65 years with Graves' hyperthyroidism.

The chain carries TRBV7-2 and TRBJ2-2, with D uncertain. V lost 5 bases, J lost 1 base, and 14 bases lay in between. CDR1 and CDR2 from the germline V gene are SGHTA and FQGNSA. The CDR3 length is 16 residues. The CDR3 spells CASSPYVAGNTGELFF. CDR3 nucleotide sequence: TGTGCCAGCAGCCCATACGTCGCAGGGAACACCGGGGAGCTGTTTTTT.

V is TRBV7-9 and J is TRBJ1-2; D perhaps matches TRBD1 (6 bases). Trimming took 5 bases from V and 6 from J, leaving 19 bases between them. Per the germline V gene, CDR1 is SEHNR and CDR2 is FQNEAQ (reference sequence). This CDR3 region has 15 residues. The CDR3 loop reads CASSGPGRGLDGYTF. In DNA, the CDR3 is TGTGCCAGCAGCGGTCCGGGGAGGGGGTTAGATGGCTACACCTTC.

This clonotype was seen repeatedly, ten times or more. The chain employs TRBV10-3 and TRBJ2-1; TRBD1 agrees at 9 bases. This CDR3 is 16 amino acids long. Germline V gives CDR1 ENHRY, CDR2 SYGVKD. V gave up 3 bases and J gave up 6 bases; unmatched junction bases: 9. The CDR3: CAISDTTGGLVNEQFF. The CDR3 DNA follows: TGTGCCATCAGTGATACAACAGGGGGCTTGGTCAATGAGCAGTTCTTC.